These 18 T cell receptor beta chains originate from one sample sequenced in a study of T cells in Graves' hyperthyroidism and ophthalmopathy. Authors of the study amplified TCR beta CDR3 regions from RNA transcripts. The HTBI primer set drove a first-round RT-PCR of the TCR CDR3. TCRdb ran MiXCR on the multiplex PCR reads and lists one entry per CDR3 protein. Among a few hundred thousand distinct CDR3 sequences listed, 15% to 20% were seen once. The sequencing sample was made of blood. These receptors came from a woman aged 40 to 50 with Graves' ophthalmopathy.

This clonotype was counted ten times or more. The chain is built from TRBV20-1 and TRBJ2-7, with TRBD1 identical over 7 bases. This CDR3 region has 14 residues. In germline, CDR1 is DFQATT, CDR2 SNEGSKA (reference sequence). J was trimmed by 1 base and V by 2 bases; bases with no gene match: 5. CDR3 amino acids: CSARLMGQSYEQYF. The CDR3 bases are TGCAGTGCTAGACTCATGGGACAGTCCTACGAGCAGTACTTC.

This clonotype came up many times. This rearrangement joins TRBV11-2 to TRBJ1-3, with a tentative D call TRBD1 (6 bases). The ends were cut back, 2 bases at V and 0 bases at J, with 14 bases in the middle. The germline V gene has CDR1 SGHAT and CDR2 FQNNGV. This CDR3 has 17 residues. In DNA form, the CDR3 reads TGTGCCAGCAGCTTACCCGGGGGGGGCACCTCTGGAAACACCATATATTTT. Translated: CASSLPGGGTSGNTIYF.

This clonotype was seen at least ten times. This sequence joins TRBV12-3 or TRBV12-4 and TRBJ1-6; D unclear. V was shortened by 1 base and J by 13 bases, with 14 bases between the two germline ends. This CDR3 contains 14 residues. CDR3 DNA sequence: TGTGCCAGCAGTTTAGGGACGGCGGCGGTGCCCCTCCACTTT. This sequence encodes CASSLGTAAVPLHF.

This clonotype was observed at least ten times. This rearrangement joins TRBV19 to TRBJ1-1; weak D call: TRBD1 (5 bases). The CDR3 length is 13 residues. The germline V and J ends were trimmed by 3 bases and 5 bases, with 10 bases remaining between them. Germline values: CDR1 LNHDA, CDR2 SQIVND (reference sequence). The CDR3 sequence: CASSMLGGTEAFF. The DNA of the CDR3 is TGTGCCAGTAGTATGTTGGGGGGAACTGAAGCTTTCTTT. The whole variable domain, filled in from reference TRBV19 and TRBJ1-1, reads DGGITQSPKYLFRKEGQNVTLSCEQNLNHDAMYWYRQDPGQGLRLIYYSQIVNDFQKGDIAEGYSVSREKKESFPLTVTSAQKNPTAFYLCASSMLGGTEAFFGQGTRLTVV.

This clonotype was seen ten or more times. The rearrangement joins TRBV3-1 to TRBJ2-2, with 11 bases aligning to TRBD2. The CDR3 sequence is 19 residues long. After removal of 1 base from V and 5 bases from J, the junction contained 12 bases not matched to a gene. The germline V gene encodes CDR1 LGHDT and CDR2 YNNKEL (reference sequence). The CDR3 protein is CASSQALAGDLRLTGELFF. The CDR3 DNA is TGTGCCAGCAGCCAAGCACTAGCGGGAGATCTTCGATTGACCGGGGAGCTGTTTTTT.

Many counts were recorded for this clonotype. V is TRBV29-1 and J is TRBJ2-6; D is perhaps TRBD1 (6 bases). Germline values: CDR1 SQVTM, CDR2 ANQGSEA. The CDR3 loop spans 14 amino acids. V dropped 6 bases and J dropped 0 bases, with 9 bases sitting between them. CDR3 DNA: TGCAGCGTACGAGGGGGCTCTGGGGCCAACGTCCTGACTTTC. Translated: CSVRGGSGANVLTF.

There are many counts of this clonotype. The chain combines TRBV30 with TRBJ2-7; D perhaps matches TRBD2 (6 bases). Trimming pared 5 bases from V and 7 bases from J, leaving 21 bases between. In germline, CDR1 is GTSNPN, CDR2 SVGIG (reference sequence). The CDR3 runs to 14 residues. The CDR3 is CAWGDVGGRREQYF. The CDR3, as DNA: TGTGCCTGGGGGGACGTCGGGGGAAGAAGGGAGCAGTACTTC.

The table lists this clonotype with many counts. The chain links TRBV6-2 or TRBV6-3 to TRBJ2-5; 8 bases map to TRBD2. CDR3 length equals 13 residues. From germline, CDR1 is MNHEY and CDR2 SVGEGT. V gave up 6 bases and J gave up 7 bases; unmatched junction bases: 7. CDR3 region: CASSPGLASTQYF. CDR3 sequence (DNA): TGTGCCAGCAGCCCCGGACTAGCTTCGACCCAGTACTTC.

About this clonotype: Germline and junction disagree at one end, which may indicate a read error. Here the CDR3 DNA reads TGTACCAGCAGTGGCCAGGGTCCCTACGAGCAGTACTTC. It codes for CTSSGQGPYEQYF. The chain is built from TRBV28 and TRBJ2-7, with D tentatively TRBD1 (5 bases). The germline V gene has CDR1 MDHEN and CDR2 SYDVKM. This CDR3 is 13 amino acids long.

This clonotype was counted at least ten times. The chain has TRBV20-1 and TRBJ1-1; D unresolved. Germline V gene lookup returns CDR1 DFQATT and CDR2 SNEGSKA (reference sequence). Between the trimmed V and J ends, which lost 6 bases and 0 bases, there was a span of 14 bases. The CDR3 covers 14 residues. The CDR3 loop reads CSADPTGMNTEAFF. The CDR3 nucleotides read TGCAGTGCCGACCCTACTGGGATGAACACTGAAGCTTTCTTT.

This clonotype appeared a few times. This rearrangement joins TRBV6-1 to TRBJ2-2, with a possible D match to TRBD1 (5 bases). Germline V gene data show CDR1 as MNHNS and CDR2 as SASEGT. The CDR3 extends over 14 amino acids. V lost 4 bases, J lost 3 bases, and 9 bases lay in between. The CDR3 DNA is TGTGCCAGCAGTGTGAGACAGTACACCGGGGAGCTGTTTTTT. This encodes CASSVRQYTGELFF.

This clonotype was recorded many times. The chain employs TRBV6-2 or TRBV6-3 and TRBJ2-7, with 7 positions matching TRBD1. The V segment lost 4 bases and the J segment 2 bases; nucleotides outside the gene matches: 14. The CDR3 has 17 residues. Germline lookup yields CDR1 MNHEY and CDR2 SVGEGT. CDR3 sequence reads: CASSSPMDRQGPYEQYF. For the CDR3, the DNA is TGTGCCAGCAGTTCACCGATGGACCGACAGGGTCCCTACGAGCAGTACTTC.

This clonotype was counted at least ten times. The V call is TRBV18, the J call TRBJ2-5; a possible D gene is TRBD1 (6 bases). Germline loops: CDR1 KGHSH, CDR2 LQKENI. This CDR3 is 13 amino acids long. The V end lost 4 bases, the J end lost 2 bases, and 8 bases lay between the germline ends. In DNA form, the CDR3 reads TGTGCCAGCTCACAGAGGGGGCAAGAGACCCAGTACTTC. Protein product: CASSQRGQETQYF. Based on the CDR3 plus reference TRBV18 and TRBJ2-5, the full variable domain is NAGVMQNPRHLVRRRGQEARLRCSPMKGHSHVYWYRQLPEEGLKFMVYLQKENIIDESGMPKERFSAEFPKEGPSILRIQQVVRGDSAAYFCASSQRGQETQYFGPGTRLLVL.

This clonotype was detected once. The chain couples TRBV20-1 to TRBJ1-2; D is unclear. The CDR3 is 13 amino acids. V lost 3 bases and J 4 bases, leaving 12 bases between the germline ends. Germline CDR1 and CDR2: DFQATT and SNEGSKA (reference sequence). Here the CDR3 reads CSASTSGSYGYTF. DNA for the CDR3: TGCAGTGCTAGCACGTCGGGGAGCTATGGCTACACCTTC.

The chain uses TRBV28 and TRBJ2-4, with D uncertain. Germline-derived CDR1 and CDR2 are MDHEN and SYDVKM. Trimming removed 1 base at V and 9 bases at J, with 22 bases between. The CDR3 totals 17 residues. The CDR3 protein is CASSLSLSNSLVGIQYF. CDR3 DNA: TGTGCCAGCAGTTTATCCCTCTCCAACTCTCTGGTGGGCATTCAGTACTTC.

This clonotype occurred many times. This rearrangement joins TRBV11-2 to TRBJ2-2; D is perhaps TRBD1 (5 bases). The CDR3 loop spans 15 amino acids. CDR1 SGHAT and CDR2 FQNNGV come from the germline V gene. Trimming took off 7 bases at V and 11 bases at J, with 23 bases between the two ends. This chain's CDR3 is CASTHGRVVLGELFF. The CDR3 bases are TGTGCCAGCACCCACGGCAGGGTGGTTCTTGGAGAGCTGTTTTTT.

At least ten counts were recorded for this clonotype. This sequence joins TRBV11-1 and TRBJ2-7, with 8 positions matching TRBD1. This CDR3 region has 15 residues. Germline trimming cut 5 bases from V and 3 bases from J; bases unmatched to any gene: 9. Looked up from germline, CDR1 is SGHAT and CDR2 is FQDESV (reference sequence). CDR3 sequence reads: CASSTDDRGDYEQYF. The CDR3 nucleotides read TGTGCCAGCAGCACCGACGACAGGGGAGACTACGAGCAGTACTTC.

This clonotype was seen at least ten times. The V gene is TRBV4-3, the J gene TRBJ1-2; D is unclear. The CDR3 has 13 amino acids. Trimming removed 0 bases at V and 2 bases at J, with 4 bases between. The germline V gene encodes CDR1 LGHNA and CDR2 YSLEER. CDR3 bases: TGCGCCAGCAGCCAAGACAGAAACTATGGCTACACCTTC. It specifies CASSQDRNYGYTF.